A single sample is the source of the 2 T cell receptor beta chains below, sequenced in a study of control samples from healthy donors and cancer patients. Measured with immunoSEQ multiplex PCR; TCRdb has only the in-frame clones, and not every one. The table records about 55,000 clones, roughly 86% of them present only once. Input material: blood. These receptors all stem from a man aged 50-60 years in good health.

In DNA form, the CDR3 reads TGTGCCAGCAGCGTATACAGGGGTGGTAATGAAAAACTGTTTTTT. This sequence encodes CASSVYRGGNEKLFF. The chain couples TRBV5-4 to TRBJ1-4, with TRBD1 matching 7 bases. Trimming took 4 bases from V and 4 from J; bases not matched to a gene: 7. CDR1 and CDR2 (germline): SGHNT, YYREEE (reference sequence). The CDR3 sequence is 15 residues long.

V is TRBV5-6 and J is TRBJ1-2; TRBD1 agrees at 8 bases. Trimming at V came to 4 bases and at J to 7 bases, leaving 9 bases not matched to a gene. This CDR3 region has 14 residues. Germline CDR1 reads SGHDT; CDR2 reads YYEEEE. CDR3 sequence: CASSEDRTGSGYTF. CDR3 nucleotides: TGTGCCAGCAGCGAGGACAGGACAGGGAGTGGCTACACCTTC.